The rows below give T cell receptor beta chains drawn from one sample of a study of cytomegalovirus exposure and HLA in healthy donors. Clones were sequenced by immunoSEQ multiplex PCR, and TCRdb holds only the in-frame ones, with some missing. The repertoire holds around 190,000 clones, more than 65% seen once, with 1% to 1.5% in the top ten. Source material: PBMCs. The source of these receptors is a girl aged 2-10 years in good health and CMV-seropositive. The CDR3 runs from the conserved cysteine through the conserved F or W. Fields, in order: V gene, J gene, CDR3 protein.

V: TRBV5-1; J: TRBJ2-7; CDR3: CASTIFPTENYEQYF
V: TRBV27; J: TRBJ2-1; CDR3: CASSIKTSYNEQFF
V: TRBV27; J: TRBJ1-1; CDR3: CASSSIDRGQRLTGEAFF
V: TRBV5-1; J: TRBJ1-3; CDR3: CASSLAGVGNTIYF
V: TRBV5-1; J: TRBJ2-3; CDR3: CASSSDRSTDTQYF
V: TRBV19; J: TRBJ1-2; CDR3: CASSISFFEGAYGYTF
V: TRBV5-6; J: TRBJ1-1; CDR3: CASSLPGLMNTEAFF
V: TRBV25-1; J: TRBJ1-4; CDR3: CASSGRQAPNEKLFF
V: TRBV5-1; J: TRBJ1-4; CDR3: CASSFRGEREKLFF
V: TRBV9; J: TRBJ2-1; CDR3: CASSPTSGGYNEQFF
V: TRBV23-1; J: TRBJ1-5; CDR3: CASSQQGRVSNQPQHF
V: TRBV29-1; J: TRBJ2-1; CDR3: CSVTRDRVNNEQFF